This note documents a single T cell receptor (beta chain) sequence. What it binds is not known. This sample stems from a study of siplizumab effects on memory and regulatory T cells. Findings and limits, study-wide: Proliferating Tregs from siplizumab cultures lacked functional confirmation of suppression. In unstimulated cells, naive T cells appeared more diverse than memory T cells and seemed major alloresponse contributors.

Sequenced by immunoSEQ multiplex PCR; TCRdb stores in-frame clones only, minus some. Among about 120,000 clones, 90% to 95% were seen once, and the ten largest hold under 2%. This receptor was obtained from a human donor in good health. Sequencing was carried out using non-Treg CD4+ T cells sorted from blood.

Here the CDR3 reads CASSRGWTDTQYF. The CDR3 bases are TGTGCCAGCAGCCGGGGATGGACAGATACGCAGTATTTT. The V gene is TRBV6-5, the J gene TRBJ2-3; a possible D gene is TRBD2 (5 bases). V shed 6 bases and J shed 3 bases, with 10 bases lying between them. The CDR3 spans 13 residues. Germline values: CDR1 MNHEY, CDR2 SVGAGI.